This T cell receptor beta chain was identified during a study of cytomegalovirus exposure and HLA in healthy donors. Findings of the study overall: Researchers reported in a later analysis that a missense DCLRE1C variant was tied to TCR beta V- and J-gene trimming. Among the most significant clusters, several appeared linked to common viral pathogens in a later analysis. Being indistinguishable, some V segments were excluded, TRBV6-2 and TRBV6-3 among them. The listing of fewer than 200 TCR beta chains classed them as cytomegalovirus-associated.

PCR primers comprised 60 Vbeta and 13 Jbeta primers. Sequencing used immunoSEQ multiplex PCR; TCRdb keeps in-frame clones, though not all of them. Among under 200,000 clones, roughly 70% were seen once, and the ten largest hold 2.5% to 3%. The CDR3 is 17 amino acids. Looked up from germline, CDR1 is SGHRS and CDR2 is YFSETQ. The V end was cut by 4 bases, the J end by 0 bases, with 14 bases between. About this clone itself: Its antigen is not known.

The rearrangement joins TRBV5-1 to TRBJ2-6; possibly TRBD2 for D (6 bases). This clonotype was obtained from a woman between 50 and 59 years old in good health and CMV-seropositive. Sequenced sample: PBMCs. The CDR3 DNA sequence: TGCGCCAGCAGCCGCCTAGCGACGAGCTCTGGGGCCAACGTCCTGACTTTC. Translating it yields CASSRLATSSGANVLTF. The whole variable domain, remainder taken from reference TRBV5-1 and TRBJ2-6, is KAGVTQTPRYLIKTRGQQVTLSCSPISGHRSVSWYQQTPGQGLQFLFEYFSETQRNKGNFPGRFSGRQFSNSRSEMNVSTLELGDSALYLCASSRLATSSGANVLTFGAGSRLTVL.